What follows are 30 T cell receptor beta chains derived from one specimen sequenced in a study of blood T cell repertoires in COVID-19. Sequenced by immunoSEQ multiplex PCR; TCRdb stores in-frame clones only, minus some. The sample contains about 53,000 clones, around nine tenths of which appear only once. What was sequenced was peripheral blood. All receptors come from a man in his fifties with acute or convalescent COVID-19.

This chain connects TRBV12-3 or TRBV12-4 to TRBJ2-7; perhaps TRBD1 as D (5 bases). The CDR3 consists of 12 residues. The V and J ends lost 2 bases and 5 bases respectively, with 7 bases between them. The CDR3: CASSLLGDEQYF. Here the CDR3 DNA reads TGTGCCAGCAGTTTACTAGGGGACGAGCAGTACTTC.

The chain uses TRBV6-6 and TRBJ2-7, with D tentatively TRBD2 (6 bases). Germline CDR1 is MNHNY and CDR2 is SVGAGI (reference sequence). This CDR3 has 15 residues. The germline V and J ends were trimmed by 1 base and 0 bases, with 10 bases remaining between them. The CDR3, as DNA: TGTGCCAGCAGTTACTGGGTAGCGGACTCCTACGAGCAGTACTTC. Its translation: CASSYWVADSYEQYF.

The V call is TRBV28, the J call TRBJ1-4, with D possibly TRBD1 on 5 matching bases. Germline CDR1 reads MDHEN; CDR2 reads SYDVKM. The CDR3 spans 15 residues. The germline V and J ends were trimmed by 5 bases and 7 bases, with 17 bases remaining between them. CDR3 loop: CASSPNQGRSEKLFF. CDR3 nucleotide sequence: TGTGCCAGCAGTCCCAACCAGGGTCGGAGTGAAAAACTGTTTTTT. Full variable domain (outside the CDR3, taken from reference TRBV28 and TRBJ1-4): DVKVTQSSRYLVKRTGEKVFLECVQDMDHENMFWYRQDPGLGLRLIYFSYDVKMKEKGDIPEGYSVSREKKERFSLILESASTNQTSMYLCASSPNQGRSEKLFFGSGTQLSVL.

The chain has TRBV18 and TRBJ2-1, with a possible D match to TRBD1 (6 bases). CDR1 and CDR2 from the germline V gene are KGHSH and LQKENI. CDR3 length equals 16 residues. The V gene lost 4 bases and the J gene lost 2 bases, with 15 bases spanning the gap. CDR3 protein: CASSLGTLLPYNEQFF. CDR3 nucleotide sequence: TGTGCCAGCTCACTAGGGACACTTCTGCCCTACAATGAGCAGTTCTTC.

The genes are TRBV28 and TRBJ1-6, with 7 bases that match TRBD1. Germline V gene data show CDR1 as MDHEN and CDR2 as SYDVKM. There are 11 residues in the CDR3. V was pared by 4 bases and J by 15 bases, with 3 bases of the junction left unmatched. CDR3 in amino acids: CASSSGTVLHF. The CDR3 DNA reads TGTGCCAGCAGTTCCGGGACAGTCCTCCACTTT.

The rearrangement uses TRBV29-1 and TRBJ2-1, with D unresolved. The CDR3 extends over 11 amino acids. V lost 4 bases, J lost 4 bases, and 5 bases lay in between. The germline CDR1 and CDR2 sequences are SQVTM and ANQGSEA. CDR3 sequence: CSVVFYNEQFF. In nucleotides, the CDR3 is TGCAGCGTTGTCTTTTACAATGAGCAGTTCTTC.

The chain combines TRBV21-1 with TRBJ1-2; the D call TRBD1 from the table was never checked on the DNA. TRBV21-1 is a pseudogene segment. The CDR3 covers 18 residues. CDR3: CASSKARTGGPGNYGYTF. DNA of the CDR3: TGTGCCAGCAGCAAAGCGCGGACAGGGGGACCGGGCAACTATGGCTACACCTTC.

The J gene is TRBJ1-3, the V gene TRBV7-2; 8 nucleotides match TRBD1. CDR1 and CDR2 (germline): SGHTA, FQGNSA. CDR3 length: 17 residues. With 4 bases clipped from V and 0 bases from J, the junction kept 8 bases outside the gene matches. The DNA of the CDR3 is TGTGCCAGCAGCTCTTGGACAGGGTCACCCTCTGGAAACACCATATATTTT. It yields the protein CASSSWTGSPSGNTIYF.

The rearrangement joins TRBV7-3 to TRBJ1-1; maybe TRBD1 (6 bases). The CDR3 has 14 amino acids. Germline CDR1 reads SGHTA; CDR2 reads FQGTGA. Deletions cut 3 bases from V and 1 base from J, with 9 bases between. CDR3 DNA sequence: TGTGCCAGCAGCTTGGTAGGGGGGAACACTGAAGCTTTCTTT. Translated: CASSLVGGNTEAFF.

This chain's CDR3 is CASSLRGTSGHNEQFF. The CDR3 DNA reads as TGTGCCAGCAGCTTACGAGGGACTAGCGGGCACAATGAGCAGTTCTTC. This chain joins TRBV7-3 and TRBJ2-1; TRBD2 matches at 12 bases. This CDR3 has 16 residues. With 2 bases clipped from V and 5 bases from J, the junction kept 4 bases outside the gene matches. Per germline, CDR1 SGHTA and CDR2 FQGTGA.

J is TRBJ1-2 and V is TRBV14; weak D call: TRBD1 (6 bases). The CDR3 length is 15 residues. V was cut by 0 bases and J by 6 bases, with 14 bases left in between. Germline loops: CDR1 SGHDN, CDR2 FVKESK. The CDR3 is CASSQDYRVTDGYTF. DNA of the CDR3: TGTGCCAGCAGCCAAGATTACAGGGTAACGGATGGCTACACCTTC.

This clone has more than one count but fewer than ten. CDR3 DNA: TGCGCCAGCAGAGGAGGCAGGGACTGGGGCTACACCTTC. Translating gives CASRGGRDWGYTF. This chain joins TRBV5-1 and TRBJ1-2; D possibly corresponds to TRBD1 (5 bases). The CDR3 is 13 amino acids. Germline V gene sequence: CDR1 SGHRS, CDR2 YFSETQ. The germline V and J ends were trimmed by 5 bases and 8 bases, with 16 bases remaining between them.

The V gene is TRBV18, the J gene TRBJ2-3, with 9 bases matching TRBD2. Trimming took 5 bases from V and 2 from J; bases not matched to a gene: 8. This CDR3 has 16 residues. Per the germline V gene, CDR1 is KGHSH and CDR2 is LQKENI. The CDR3 bases are TGTGCCAGCTCATTCTTGACTAGCGGAAACACAGATACGCAGTATTTT. Its translation: CASSFLTSGNTDTQYF. Combining the CDR3 with reference TRBV18 and TRBJ2-3 gives the whole variable domain NAGVMQNPRHLVRRRGQEARLRCSPMKGHSHVYWYRQLPEEGLKFMVYLQKENIIDESGMPKERFSAEFPKEGPSILRIQQVVRGDSAAYFCASSFLTSGNTDTQYFGPGTRLTVL.

J is TRBJ2-4 and V is TRBV30; D not resolved. Per the germline V gene, CDR1 is GTSNPN and CDR2 is SVGIG (reference sequence). The CDR3 sequence is 12 residues long. The V gene lost 0 bases and the J gene lost 4 bases, with 4 bases spanning the gap. This CDR3 is CAWSVQKNIQYF. The CDR3 bases are TGTGCCTGGAGTGTCCAAAAAAACATTCAGTACTTC.

This clone was found once. J is TRBJ1-3 and V is TRBV3-1 (or the pseudogene TRBV3-2); the D is unclear. V was cut by 0 bases and J by 4 bases, with 10 bases left in between. Germline V gene lookup returns CDR1 LGHDT and CDR2 YNNKEL (reference sequence). The CDR3 is 15 residues long. CDR3 in amino acids: CASSQEGGVGNTIYF. The CDR3 region has the DNA TGTGCCAGCAGCCAAGAAGGAGGCGTCGGAAACACCATATATTTT.

The chain is built from TRBV2 and TRBJ2-3; 16 nucleotides match TRBD2. Germline V gene data show CDR1 as SNHLY and CDR2 as FYNNEI. Trimming removed 5 bases from V and 4 bases from J; junction bases left unmatched: 9. CDR3 length: 18 amino acids. In nucleotides, the CDR3 is TGTGCCAGCAGTATGGGGACTAGCGGGAGGGCCCTCGCAGATACGCAGTATTTT. It is translated as CASSMGTSGRALADTQYF.

This clone was observed a single time. The chain recombines TRBV10-3 with TRBJ2-1; D gene uncertain. The CDR3 length is 17 residues. Between the trimmed V and J ends, which lost 0 bases and 3 bases, there was a span of 15 bases. Germline V gene sequence: CDR1 ENHRY, CDR2 SYGVKD. CDR3 amino acids: CAISESIQATNYNEQFF. CDR3 in DNA: TGTGCCATCAGTGAGTCGATCCAGGCCACCAACTACAATGAGCAGTTCTTC.

The rearrangement joins TRBV2 to TRBJ2-3, with a weak D call TRBD2 (5 bases). Germline V gene lookup returns CDR1 SNHLY and CDR2 FYNNEI. The CDR3 sequence is 16 residues long. V was clipped by 4 bases and J by 6 bases, with 20 bases between them. The CDR3, as DNA: TGTGCCAGCAGTGCAAATTGGGCTAGCCTCGGGGATACGCAGTATTTT. Its protein is CASSANWASLGDTQYF.

The rearrangement joins TRBV6-5 to TRBJ2-1, with 8 bases identical to TRBD1. With 7 bases clipped from V and 7 bases from J, the junction kept 3 bases outside the gene matches. From germline, CDR1 is MNHEY and CDR2 SVGAGI. CDR3 length: 12 amino acids. The CDR3 protein is CASTRTGNEQFF. CDR3 in DNA: TGTGCCAGCACCAGGACAGGGAATGAGCAGTTCTTC.

The chain is built from TRBV9 and TRBJ2-1, with 7 nucleotides matching TRBD2. Losses at the gene ends were 0 bases for V and 2 bases for J; bases not matched to a gene: 8. The germline gives CDR1 SGDLS, CDR2 YYNGEE. The CDR3 loop spans 17 amino acids. The CDR3 reads CASSVGLAGVTYNEQFF. For the CDR3, the DNA is TGTGCCAGCAGCGTAGGGTTAGCGGGTGTTACCTACAATGAGCAGTTCTTC.

The chain employs TRBV3-1 (or the pseudogene TRBV3-2) and TRBJ1-6; weak D call: TRBD1 (6 bases). With 1 base removed from V and 7 bases from J, the gap between germline ends came to 11 bases. The CDR3 has 15 residues. The germline gives CDR1 LGHDT, CDR2 YNNKEL (reference sequence). Written as DNA, the CDR3 is TGTGCCAGCAGCCAAGTTGGGACAAACAATTCACCCCTCCACTTT. Amino acid sequence: CASSQVGTNNSPLHF.

This chain joins TRBV3-1 (or the pseudogene TRBV3-2) and TRBJ1-1, with D uncertain. Germline values: CDR1 LGHDT, CDR2 YNNKEL (reference sequence). This CDR3 has 20 residues. V was trimmed by 0 bases and J by 2 bases, leaving 25 bases between them. DNA for the CDR3: TGTGCCAGCAGCCAAGATCTCGTTCGGAGCTTCGCGGGCCTAAACACTGAAGCTTTCTTT. It encodes CASSQDLVRSFAGLNTEAFF.

V gene TRBV18 combines with J gene TRBJ1-4; D gene uncertain. The CDR3 is made up of 14 amino acids. Looked up from germline, CDR1 is KGHSH and CDR2 is LQKENI. Deletions cut 3 bases from V and 8 bases from J, with 13 bases between. In DNA, the CDR3 is TGTGCCAGCTCACCCTGGGAGGAGGAGGAAAAACTGTTTTTT. It specifies CASSPWEEEEKLFF.

This clone was picked up one time. V and J are TRBV6-4 and TRBJ1-2; TRBD1 is a possible D gene (5 bases). Trimming left V 7 bases short and J 0 bases short, with 15 bases between. Germline-derived CDR1 and CDR2 are MRHNA and SNTAGT. This CDR3 spans 15 amino acids. CDR3 nucleotides: TGTGCCAGCAACCCAGATACAGGAGCTAACTATGGCTACACCTTC. It translates to CASNPDTGANYGYTF.

This chain links TRBV6-5 with TRBJ1-1, with D perhaps matching TRBD1 (5 bases). Germline CDR1 is MNHEY and CDR2 is SVGAGI. The CDR3 sequence is 12 residues long. V lost 4 bases and J 6 bases, leaving 9 bases between the germline ends. This CDR3 is CASSWRGSEAFF. In DNA, the CDR3 is TGTGCCAGCAGTTGGCGGGGGTCTGAAGCTTTCTTT.

This chain uses TRBV11-1 with TRBJ2-2; D unclear. Germline loops: CDR1 SGHAT, CDR2 FQDESV (reference sequence). The V end lost 6 bases, the J end lost 1 base, and 6 bases lay between the germline ends. The CDR3 extends over 13 amino acids. The CDR3 region has the DNA TGTGCCAGCAGGCCAGGGAACACCGGGGAGCTGTTTTTT. Protein: CASRPGNTGELFF.

V usage is TRBV6-5 and J usage is TRBJ1-5; TRBD1 matches 9 bases. Germline CDR1 reads MNHEY; CDR2 reads SVGAGI. This CDR3 is built from 15 residues. V was clipped by 6 bases and J by 3 bases; unmatched bases: 6. The CDR3 region is CASRATGGINQPQHF. In nucleotides, the CDR3 is TGTGCCAGCAGAGCGACAGGGGGTATCAATCAGCCCCAGCATTTT.

The chain carries TRBV5-6 and TRBJ2-7; the match to TRBD1 covers 7 bases. The CDR3 is 14 amino acids. The V gene's germline CDR1 is SGHDT and CDR2 YYEEEE. Losses at the gene ends were 3 bases for V and 4 bases for J; bases not matched to a gene: 7. This chain's CDR3 is CASSSGQFGYEQYF. The CDR3 coding sequence is TGTGCCAGCAGCTCGGGACAGTTCGGGTACGAGCAGTACTTC.

In this sample, this clone turned up a few times. The V and J genes are TRBV2 and TRBJ1-1; D is perhaps TRBD1 (5 bases). Trimming pared 6 bases from V and 0 bases from J, leaving 8 bases between. The germline gives CDR1 SNHLY, CDR2 FYNNEI. This CDR3 has 13 residues. This CDR3 reads CASRVTVNTEAFF. The DNA for the CDR3 is TGTGCCAGCAGGGTGACAGTGAACACTGAAGCTTTCTTT.

The rearrangement links TRBV19 to TRBJ2-1; TRBD2 matches at 10 bases. CDR3 length: 14 residues. Germline V lookup: CDR1 LNHDA, CDR2 SQIVND (reference sequence). Trimming removed 6 bases from V and 7 bases from J; junction bases left unmatched: 6. This CDR3 is CASRAAGGLNEQFF. CDR3 nucleotides: TGTGCCAGTAGGGCAGCGGGGGGGCTGAATGAGCAGTTCTTC.